This T cell receptor beta chain was identified in a study of radiotherapy plus CTLA-4 blockade in lung cancer. As for the study in general: Disease control was achieved by 31% of patients, and objective responses by 18%.

Germline CDR1 reads SGHNT; CDR2 reads YENEEA. The J segment lost 7 bases and the V segment lost 3 bases, leaving 5 bases of the junction unmatched. This CDR3 is built from 14 residues. Comments on this clone: Its specificity is not known.

Sequencing was performed with immunoSEQ multiplex PCR; in TCRdb, only in-frame clones are kept and a portion is missing. The sample contains about 97,000 clones, about 70% of which appear only once. Broader study findings: An expansion of tumor-derived TCR clones occurred in blood after radiotherapy plus ipilimumab.

It was focal radiation plus CTLA-4 blockade with ipilimumab that patients with chemo-refractory metastatic non-small-cell lung cancer received. Sequences were derived from peripheral blood, sampled from a patient treated with radiotherapy plus ipilimumab. This clonotype was sampled from a human donor with non-small cell lung cancer who had a partial response to radiotherapy plus ipilimumab. Some clones in this sample may be carry-over from other donors' samples. The V gene is TRBV11-3, the J gene TRBJ2-1, with TRBD1 matching over 8 bases. CDR3 region: CASSLTGVGNEQFF. The CDR3 region has the DNA TGTGCCAGCAGCTTGACAGGGGTGGGGAATGAGCAGTTCTTC. The full variable domain, with the rest looked up from reference TRBV11-3 and TRBJ2-1, is EAGVVQSPRYKIIEKKQPVAFWCNPISGHNTLYWYLQNLGQGPELLIRYENEEAVDDSQLPKDRFSAERLKGVDSTLKIQPAELGDSAVYLCASSLTGVGNEQFFGPGTRLTVL.